This passage covers 13 T cell receptor beta chains from one sample sequenced in a study of graft-versus-host responses after intestinal transplantation. Clones were read by immunoSEQ multiplex PCR, and TCRdb kept only the in-frame ones, dropping some. The sample lists around 110,000 clones; roughly 90% were seen once. What these receptors recognize is not known. The sequenced sample was unstimulated CD4+ T cells sorted from spleen or lymph node cells, obtained before transplant. The receptors originated from a human donor who was the organ donor for an intestinal transplant.

The V and J genes are TRBV7-9 and TRBJ2-3, with 11 bases identical to TRBD2. There are 16 residues in the CDR3. Germline loops: CDR1 SEHNR, CDR2 FQNEAQ (reference sequence). V gave up 2 bases and J gave up 2 bases; unmatched junction bases: 3. The CDR3 DNA sequence: TGTGCCAGCAGCTTAATAGCGGGAGGGTACACAGATACGCAGTATTTT. It yields the protein CASSLIAGGYTDTQYF.

The chain carries TRBV18 and TRBJ2-1; 11 nucleotides line up with TRBD2. V gave up 2 bases and J gave up 4 bases; unmatched junction bases: 13. CDR1 is KGHSH and CDR2 is LQKENI in the germline V gene. CDR3 length equals 19 residues. The CDR3 region is CASSPGLAGGSGGYNEQFF. CDR3 coding DNA: TGTGCCAGCTCACCAGGACTAGCGGGTGGCAGCGGTGGTTACAATGAGCAGTTCTTC.

The gene calls are TRBV6-1 and TRBJ2-1; D possibly corresponds to TRBD2 (5 bases). V shed 6 bases and J shed 6 bases, with 18 bases lying between them. Germline V gene lookup returns CDR1 MNHNS and CDR2 SASEGT. This CDR3 contains 15 residues. The CDR3 nucleotides are TGTGCCAGCAGGCTGGACTCCCTCCCGTCCAATGAGCAGTTCTTC. Amino acid sequence: CASRLDSLPSNEQFF.

The chain couples TRBV7-2 to TRBJ2-2, with TRBD2 matching 8 bases. The germline V gene encodes CDR1 SGHTA and CDR2 FQGNSA. The CDR3 is 17 amino acids. Trimming cost V 1 base and J 4 bases; bases outside gene matches: 8. CDR3 loop: CASSLVSGLAGTGELFF. The CDR3 nucleotides read TGTGCCAGCAGCTTAGTGTCCGGACTAGCAGGCACCGGGGAGCTGTTTTTT.

In its sample, this clone was seen once. The DNA for the CDR3 is TGTGCCAGCAGTTTAAGGGTGTCAGGTGAGCAGTTCTTC. Its translation: CASSLRVSGEQFF. The genes are TRBV27 and TRBJ2-1; D is unresolved. CDR3 length equals 13 residues. The germline V and J ends were trimmed by 2 bases and 9 bases, with 11 bases remaining between them. Germline-derived CDR1 and CDR2 are MNHEY and SMNVEV (reference sequence).

The chain joins TRBV11-2 to TRBJ2-7, with D perhaps matching TRBD2 (6 bases). This CDR3 comprises 14 residues. The V end lost 3 bases, the J end lost 4 bases, and 13 bases lay between the germline ends. Germline CDR1 and CDR2: SGHAT and FQNNGV. The CDR3 DNA reads TGTGCCAGCAGCTTCCCCCGGGAGTGGTACGAGCAGTACTTC. Amino acid sequence: CASSFPREWYEQYF.

The chain is built from TRBV5-1 and TRBJ2-5; 10 bases line up with TRBD1. CDR1 SGHRS and CDR2 YFSETQ come from the germline V gene. The CDR3 totals 15 residues. V lost 5 bases to trimming and J lost 3 bases; unmatched junction nucleotides: 7. This chain's CDR3 is CASSSGTGVEETQYF. The CDR3 DNA reads TGCGCCAGCAGTTCCGGGACAGGGGTGGAAGAGACCCAGTACTTC.

The CDR3: CASSRLAGDSSEQYF. Here the CDR3 DNA reads TGCGCCAGCAGCCGGTTAGCGGGAGATTCGTCCGAGCAGTACTTC. The V gene is TRBV5-1, the J gene TRBJ2-7; 9 nucleotides match TRBD2. There are 15 residues in the CDR3. Germline CDR1 reads SGHRS; CDR2 reads YFSETQ. The V gene end was trimmed by 4 bases and the J gene end by 6 bases; junction bases not matched to a gene: 11.

This clone turned up a few times. The J gene is TRBJ1-4, the V gene TRBV2, with 8 nucleotides matching TRBD1. V lost 5 bases to trimming and J lost 5 bases; unmatched junction nucleotides: 10. This CDR3 has 16 amino acids. The germline gives CDR1 SNHLY, CDR2 FYNNEI. The CDR3 DNA follows: TGTGCCAGCAGTTGGCAGGGGGCGGGAGGGAATGAAAAACTGTTTTTT. Its protein product is CASSWQGAGGNEKLFF. The whole variable domain, remainder taken from reference TRBV2 and TRBJ1-4, is EPEVTQTPSHQVTQMGQEVILRCVPISNHLYFYWYRQILGQKVEFLVSFYNNEISEKSEIFDDQFSVERPDGSNFTLKIRSTKLEDSAMYFCASSWQGAGGNEKLFFGSGTQLSVL.

The V gene is TRBV5-1, the J gene TRBJ2-5, with 7 bases that match TRBD1. The J segment lost 5 bases and the V segment lost 5 bases, leaving 9 bases of the junction unmatched. The V gene's germline CDR1 is SGHRS and CDR2 YFSETQ. The CDR3 has 14 amino acids. The CDR3 nucleotides read TGCGCCAGCAGTCGACAGGGACCCGGGGAGACCCAGTACTTC. Its translation is CASSRQGPGETQYF.

This clone was seen once. The V call is TRBV6-5, the J call TRBJ2-1, with TRBD2 matching over 12 bases. The junction had 7 bases not matched to a gene; V was cut back by 5 bases and J by 8 bases. The CDR3 totals 15 residues. Germline-derived CDR1 and CDR2 are MNHEY and SVGAGI. In nucleotides, the CDR3 is TGTGCCAGCAGTCCACGACTAGCGGGAGTCGATGAGCAGTTCTTC. It codes for CASSPRLAGVDEQFF.

Points on this clone: The same CDR3 arises from other DNA sequences in this sample as well. V is TRBV9 and J is TRBJ2-3, with 12 bases matching TRBD2. This CDR3 contains 15 residues. The trim removed 2 bases at V and 3 bases at J, leaving 1 base unmatched. Germline V CDR1 and CDR2: SGDLS, YYNGEE. In DNA form, the CDR3 reads TGTGCCAGCAGCGTTACTAGCGGGAGGACAGATACGCAGTATTTT. This translates into CASSVTSGRTDTQYF.

The chain has TRBV20-1 and TRBJ1-2; D not certain. CDR3 length: 10 amino acids. Germline CDR1 reads DFQATT; CDR2 reads SNEGSKA (reference sequence). CDR3 residues: CGIGGEGYTF. CDR3 bases: TGCGGAATAGGAGGAGAAGGCTACACCTTC.